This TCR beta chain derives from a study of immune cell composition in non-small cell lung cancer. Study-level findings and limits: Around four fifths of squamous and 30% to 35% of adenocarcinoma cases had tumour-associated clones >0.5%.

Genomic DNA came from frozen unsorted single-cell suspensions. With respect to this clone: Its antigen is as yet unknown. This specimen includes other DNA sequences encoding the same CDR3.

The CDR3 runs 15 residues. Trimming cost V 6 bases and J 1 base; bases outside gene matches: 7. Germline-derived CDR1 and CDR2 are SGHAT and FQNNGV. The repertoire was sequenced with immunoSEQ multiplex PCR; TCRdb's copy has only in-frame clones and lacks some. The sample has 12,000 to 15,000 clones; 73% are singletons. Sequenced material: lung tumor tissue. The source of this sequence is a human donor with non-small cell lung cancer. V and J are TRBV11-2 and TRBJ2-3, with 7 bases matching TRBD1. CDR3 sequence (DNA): TGTGCCAGCAGTCGTCGACAGGGAGGCACAGATACGCAGTATTTT. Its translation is CASSRRQGGTDTQYF.